Each of the 29 T cell receptor beta chains below was sequenced from the same sample in a study of read filtering for tumor transcriptome and immune sequencing. This library used about 400 ng RNA and molecular barcoded adaptors spanning alpha/delta and beta/gamma chains. TCRdb redid the calling of the reads with MiXCR, one entry per CDR3 protein. The sample has tens of thousands of distinct CDR3 sequences; about 19% are singletons. Material for sequencing was a population of CD138-negative cells sorted from bone marrow. Every receptor here comes from a donor aged 40 or older with multiple myeloma.

This clonotype was seen only a few times. This sequence joins TRBV28 and TRBJ1-3; D call uncertain. Trimming took 2 bases from V and 4 from J, leaving 9 bases between them. The CDR3 runs to 14 residues. Germline V lookup: CDR1 MDHEN, CDR2 SYDVKM. The CDR3 nucleotides read TGTGCCAGCAGTTTAGGTCTAAAAGGAAACACCATATATTTT. This sequence encodes CASSLGLKGNTIYF.

This clonotype is labeled medium-sized. Its ends do not fully match the called genes, so a read error is possible. The chain recombines TRBV20-1 with TRBJ1-1, with 7 bases matching TRBD1. The CDR3 is made up of 14 amino acids. The V gene's germline CDR1 is DFQATT and CDR2 SNEGSKA (reference sequence). The CDR3 region has the DNA TGCAGCGCTAGGCCTACAGGGGATTGGACTGAAGCTTTCTTT. It codes for CSARPTGDWTEAFF.

This clonotype was picked up many times. The chain is built from TRBV28 and TRBJ1-6; D is unresolved. CDR1 is MDHEN, CDR2 SYDVKM, per germline. V was pared by 10 bases and J by 6 bases, with 16 bases between. This CDR3 region has 14 residues. The CDR3 loop reads CATQTGGFNSPLHF. The CDR3 DNA follows: TGTGCCACCCAAACGGGAGGGTTTAATTCACCCCTCCACTTT.

This clonotype was observed many times. V usage is TRBV25-1 and J usage is TRBJ2-7; D unclear. The V gene lost 4 bases and the J gene lost 0 bases, with 7 bases spanning the gap. This CDR3 comprises 13 residues. From germline, CDR1 is MGHDK and CDR2 SYGVNS. In DNA form, the CDR3 reads TGTGCCAGCAGTGGCTTGGCCTCCTACGAGCAGTACTTC. This sequence encodes CASSGLASYEQYF.

Many counts were recorded for this clonotype. The chain uses TRBV6-1 and TRBJ2-1; 9 nucleotides agree with TRBD1. Germline CDR1 and CDR2: MNHNS and SASEGT. The V and J ends lost 4 bases and 4 bases, in that order; junction bases with no gene match: 14. This CDR3 comprises 18 residues. The CDR3: CASSVRDRDSGRYNEQFF. The CDR3 DNA follows: TGTGCCAGCAGTGTCCGGGACAGGGATAGCGGACGATACAATGAGCAGTTCTTC.

There are many counts of this clonotype. CDR3 sequence reads: CASSIEGIHREQFF. As DNA, the CDR3 is TGTGCCAGTAGTATAGAAGGGATCCACCGCGAGCAGTTCTTC. The chain recombines TRBV19 with TRBJ2-1, with D uncertain. Germline V CDR1 and CDR2: LNHDA, SQIVND (reference sequence). The CDR3 is 14 residues long. V was clipped by 0 bases and J by 10 bases, with 13 bases between them. Full variable domain (missing parts from reference TRBV19 and TRBJ2-1): DGGITQSPKYLFRKEGQNVTLSCEQNLNHDAMYWYRQDPGQGLRLIYYSQIVNDFQKGDIAEGYSVSREKKESFPLTVTSAQKNPTAFYLCASSIEGIHREQFFGPGTRLTVL.

This clonotype was counted ten times or more. The V call is TRBV5-1, the J call TRBJ1-1, with TRBD1 matching 7 bases. The CDR3 runs 14 residues. The germline V gene encodes CDR1 SGHRS and CDR2 YFSETQ. The J segment lost 1 base and the V segment lost 6 bases, leaving 6 bases of the junction unmatched. Written as DNA, the CDR3 is TGCGCCAGCACCATGGGACAGTGGAACACTGAAGCTTTCTTT. Protein product: CASTMGQWNTEAFF. Supplemented by reference TRBV5-1 and TRBJ1-1, the full variable domain reads KAGVTQTPRYLIKTRGQQVTLSCSPISGHRSVSWYQQTPGQGLQFLFEYFSETQRNKGNFPGRFSGRQFSNSRSEMNVSTLELGDSALYLCASTMGQWNTEAFFGQGTRLTVV.

This clonotype was detected many times. This chain connects TRBV29-1 to TRBJ1-1; a weak D match, TRBD1 (5 bases). V was trimmed by 7 bases and J by 8 bases, leaving 14 bases between them. The CDR3 is 11 amino acids. From germline, CDR1 is SQVTM and CDR2 ANQGSEA. CDR3 in amino acids: CSGQYLFEAFF. CDR3 DNA: TGCAGCGGACAGTACCTATTCGAAGCTTTCTTT.

This clonotype was counted a few times. Just one base apart from a much larger clone, this may be a read error. This rearrangement joins TRBV20-1 to TRBJ2-1; 13 bases map to TRBD2. CDR1 is DFQATT and CDR2 is SNEGSKA in the germline V gene (reference sequence). The CDR3 is 16 amino acids. CDR3 sequence reads: CSAYRTSGSSYNEQLF. CDR3 nucleotide sequence: TGCAGTGCTTATAGGACTAGCGGGAGCTCCTACAATGAGCAGCTCTTC.

Comments on this clonotype: With only one base between it and a far larger clone, this is likely a read error. The chain carries TRBV11-2 and TRBJ2-1; D tentatively fits TRBD1 or TRBD2 (5 bases each). The V gene lost 6 bases and the J gene lost 0 bases, with 15 bases spanning the gap. This CDR3 contains 16 residues. CDR1 SGHAT and CDR2 FQNNGV come from the germline V gene. In nucleotides, the CDR3 is TGTGCCAGCAGGATTATCGGGGCGAGCTCCTACAATGAGCAGTTCTTC. As protein: CASRIIGASSYNEQFF. Together with reference TRBV11-2 and TRBJ2-1, the CDR3 gives the full variable domain: EAGVAQSPRYKIIEKRQSVAFWCNPISGHATLYWYQQILGQGPKLLIQFQNNGVVDDSQLPKDRFSAERLKGVDSTLKIQPAKLEDSAVYLCASRIIGASSYNEQFFGPGTRLTVL.

This clonotype was detected only once. A single base separates this from a much larger clone, so it may be a read error. V usage is TRBV20-1 and J usage is TRBJ1-5; D unclear. Germline values: CDR1 DFQATT, CDR2 SNEGSKA (reference sequence). This CDR3 has 15 amino acids. The CDR3, as DNA: TGCAGTGCTAGAACTCGAGGCAATAGCCATCAGCCCCAGCATTTT. Amino acids: CSARTRGNSHQPQHF.

This clonotype has at least ten counts. The genes are TRBV7-8 and TRBJ2-2; 8 positions agree with TRBD2. Germline CDR1 SGHVS, CDR2 FQNEAQ. The junction had 16 bases not matched to a gene; V was cut back by 6 bases and J by 7 bases. The CDR3 has 17 residues. CDR3: CASREVAGSLMVGELFF. CDR3 in DNA: TGTGCCAGCAGGGAGGTAGCGGGATCCCTCATGGTCGGGGAGCTGTTTTTT.

This clonotype was observed a few times. The rearrangement links TRBV5-6 to TRBJ1-1; D gene unclear. V was pared by 2 bases and J by 3 bases, with 20 bases between. CDR3 length equals 17 residues. Germline loops: CDR1 SGHDT, CDR2 YYEEEE. The chain's CDR3 is CASSFLPGTRRDTEAFF. As DNA, the CDR3 is TGTGCCAGCAGCTTCCTCCCGGGCACCAGGAGGGACACTGAAGCTTTCTTT.

This clonotype was counted many times. The chain has TRBV11-2 and TRBJ2-1; weak D call: TRBD1 (5 bases). This CDR3 is built from 13 residues. Between the trimmed V and J ends, which lost 7 bases and 6 bases, there was a span of 13 bases. Germline values: CDR1 SGHAT, CDR2 FQNNGV. The CDR3 protein is CASNRDRLNEQFF. CDR3 DNA: TGTGCCAGCAACCGCGACAGACTCAATGAGCAGTTCTTC.

In this sample, this clonotype turned up a few times. This chain joins TRBV5-6 and TRBJ1-5, with D unresolved. Trimming removed 5 bases at V and 5 bases at J, with 14 bases between. The CDR3 runs 14 residues. The V gene's germline CDR1 is SGHDT and CDR2 YYEEEE. For the CDR3, the DNA is TGTGCCAGCAGTGACCTAAACAGCGATCAGCCCCAGCATTTT. Protein product: CASSDLNSDQPQHF.

In its sample, this clonotype was seen many times. The CDR3 loop is CSAIRQNTGELFF. In nucleotides, the CDR3 is TGCAGTGCTATTAGACAGAACACCGGGGAGCTGTTTTTT. The V and J genes are TRBV20-1 and TRBJ2-2; D unclear. The germline V gene has CDR1 DFQATT and CDR2 SNEGSKA (reference sequence). CDR3 length: 13 amino acids. V was trimmed by 4 bases and J by 1 base, leaving 7 bases between them.

In its sample, this clonotype was seen a few times. The V and J genes are TRBV6-1 and TRBJ2-6; D remains unclear. There are 18 residues in the CDR3. Germline CDR1 and CDR2: MNHNS and SASEGT. Trimming removed 2 bases from V and 1 base from J, with 15 bases in between. CDR3 bases: TGTGCCAGCAGTGAACAGACACTTACTATTTCTGGGGCCAACGTCCTGACTTTC. Protein product: CASSEQTLTISGANVLTF.

This clonotype was counted between two and nine times. The chain uses TRBV7-9 and TRBJ2-7, with 8 bases aligning to TRBD2. The CDR3 extends over 14 amino acids. J lost 7 bases, V lost 5 bases, and 10 bases had no gene match. Germline CDR1 is SEHNR and CDR2 is FQNEAQ (reference sequence). The CDR3 spells CASSTGLASGEQYF. The DNA of the CDR3 is TGTGCCAGCAGCACCGGACTAGCTTCAGGAGAGCAGTACTTC. The full variable domain, its missing parts supplied by reference TRBV7-9 and TRBJ2-7, is DTGVSQNPRHKITKRGQNVTFRCDPISEHNRLYWYRQTLGQGPEFLTYFQNEAQLEKSRLLSDRFSAERPKGSFSTLEIQRTEQGDSAMYLCASSTGLASGEQYFGPGTRLTVT.

The sample holds many counts of this clonotype. The V call is TRBV20-1, the J call TRBJ2-3, with D possibly being TRBD1 (6 bases). V was pared by 0 bases and J by 1 base, with 8 bases between. This CDR3 spans 14 amino acids. Germline V lookup: CDR1 DFQATT, CDR2 SNEGSKA (reference sequence). CDR3: CSARDPGGTDTQYF. CDR3 nucleotides: TGCAGTGCTAGAGATCCAGGGGGCACAGATACGCAGTATTTT.

This clonotype was seen a handful of times. A much larger clone differs by one base, so this may be a read error. V usage is TRBV28 and J usage is TRBJ2-7; perhaps TRBD1 as D (5 bases). Germline values: CDR1 MDHEN, CDR2 SYDVKM. The V and J ends lost 7 bases and 7 bases respectively, with 20 bases between them. The CDR3 is made up of 14 amino acids. The DNA of the CDR3 is TGTGCCAGCACCTGGGGTGGGGCTTTGGGGGAGCAGTACTTC. Amino acids: CASTWGGALGEQYF. The complete variable domain, with remaining parts taken from reference TRBV28 and TRBJ2-7, reads DVKVTQSSRYLVKRTGEKVFLECVQDMDHENMFWYRQDPGLGLRLIYFSYDVKMKEKGDIPEGYSVSREKKERFSLILESASTNQTSMYLCASTWGGALGEQYFGPGTRLTVT.

Of note for this clonotype: Since a much larger clone is just one base distant, this may be a read error. The gene calls are TRBV20-1 and TRBJ2-2; possibly TRBD2 for D (5 bases). CDR1 and CDR2 (germline): DFQATT, SNEGSKA (reference sequence). V was pared by 1 base and J by 5 bases, with 11 bases between. The length of the CDR3 is 14 residues. CDR3 bases: TGCAGTGCTAGAGTCCCCGGGATAACCGGGGAGCTGTTTTTT. It is translated as CSARVPGITGELFF.

Of note for this clonotype: The conserved final phenylalanine or tryptophan is absent from the CDR3, which likely points to a read error. The gene calls are TRBV5-1 and TRBJ2-3; weak D call: TRBD1 (6 bases). The CDR3 totals 15 residues. CDR1 is SGHRS, CDR2 YFSETQ, per germline. The ends were cut back, 0 bases at V and 2 bases at J, with 10 bases in the middle. The CDR3: CASSLDRVNTDTQYL. In DNA form, the CDR3 reads TGCGCCAGCAGCTTGGACAGGGTTAACACAGATACGCAGTATCTT.

This clonotype was picked up a small number of times. V is TRBV29-1 and J is TRBJ2-1; TRBD1 might be the D (5 bases). Germline V gene sequence: CDR1 SQVTM, CDR2 ANQGSEA. Deletions cut 4 bases from V and 8 bases from J, with 15 bases between. The CDR3 length is 13 residues. The CDR3 sequence is CSVVGHVWDEQFF. The CDR3 coding sequence is TGCAGCGTTGTTGGACACGTTTGGGATGAGCAGTTCTTC.

This clonotype was observed at least ten times. The chain joins TRBV20-1 to TRBJ2-1, with D unresolved. V lost 6 bases to trimming and J lost 9 bases, with 12 bases between them. This CDR3 is 11 amino acids long. The germline gives CDR1 DFQATT, CDR2 SNEGSKA (reference sequence). The CDR3 is CSAHSRGEQFF. For the CDR3, the DNA is TGCAGTGCGCACTCCCGAGGTGAGCAGTTCTTC.

The V gene is TRBV7-9, the J gene TRBJ1-1; D unclear. Germline V gene data show CDR1 as SEHNR and CDR2 as FQNEAQ (reference sequence). V dropped 2 bases and J dropped 3 bases, with 13 bases sitting between them. The CDR3 spans 15 residues. CDR3: CASSLKSRQDTEAFF. In nucleotides, the CDR3 is TGTGCCAGCAGCTTAAAGTCACGTCAGGACACTGAAGCTTTCTTT.

In its sample, this clonotype was seen once. The genes are TRBV29-1 and TRBJ2-2, with TRBD2 as a possible D gene (5 bases). The CDR3 contains 13 residues. Trimming left V 8 bases short and J 6 bases short, with 16 bases between. Germline V lookup: CDR1 SQVTM, CDR2 ANQGSEA. The CDR3 reads CSTGEQRSGELFF. The CDR3 DNA reads TGCAGCACCGGGGAGCAACGGTCCGGGGAGCTGTTTTTT.

This clonotype was counted at least ten times. This sequence joins TRBV11-2 and TRBJ2-1; D is unresolved. Germline CDR1 and CDR2: SGHAT and FQNNGV. Trimming took 0 bases from V and 9 from J, leaving 9 bases between them. The CDR3 is made up of 13 amino acids. The CDR3 DNA reads TGTGCCAGCAGCTTAGACCAACCTGGTGAGCAGTTCTTC. Its translation is CASSLDQPGEQFF.

This clonotype was counted many times. The chain has TRBV20-1 and TRBJ2-2, with TRBD1 matching over 7 bases. CDR3 length: 15 residues. Germline CDR1 is DFQATT and CDR2 is SNEGSKA (reference sequence). V was clipped by 4 bases and J by 3 bases; unmatched bases: 8. CDR3 protein: CSAKKGARYTGELFF. The CDR3 DNA reads TGCAGTGCTAAAAAGGGGGCGCGGTACACCGGGGAGCTGTTTTTT.

This clonotype was observed a handful of times. The chain combines TRBV10-3 with TRBJ2-3; D gene uncertain. This CDR3 comprises 17 residues. Germline V gene data show CDR1 as ENHRY and CDR2 as SYGVKD. V shed 0 bases and J shed 1 base, with 14 bases lying between them. The CDR3 region is CAISESSLRPGTDTQYF. The DNA for the CDR3 is TGTGCCATCAGTGAGTCGAGTCTTCGTCCGGGCACAGATACGCAGTATTTT.